Listed here are 24 T cell receptor beta chains from one sample, sequenced in a study of response to subunit inactivated influenza vaccine. TCRdb reprocessed the RT-PCR reads via MiXCR and lists one record per CDR3 protein. Altogether around 250,000 distinct CDR3 sequences are present, 12% being singletons, with the ten largest covering approximately 7.8%. Sequences were derived from non-naive T cells sorted from PBMCs, sampled about 14 days before vaccination. The source of these receptors is a man between 45 and 60 years old who received an inactivated influenza vaccine.

The chain links TRBV5-6 to TRBJ2-7; 8 bases fit TRBD1. From germline, CDR1 is SGHDT and CDR2 YYEEEE. The junction had 5 bases not matched to a gene; V was cut back by 0 bases and J by 6 bases. CDR3 length: 14 amino acids. Written as DNA, the CDR3 is TGTGCCAGCAGCTTGGTGGACAGGGCTGGCGAGCAGTACTTC. Its translation: CASSLVDRAGEQYF.

This clonotype was found a few times. The chain joins TRBV3-1 to TRBJ2-4; no clear D. CDR3 length: 14 residues. CDR1 and CDR2 from the germline V gene are LGHDT and YNNKEL (reference sequence). Trimming shortened V by 2 bases and J by 9 bases, and 14 bases separated the two germline ends. CDR3 sequence: CASSQKTGSSIQYF. The CDR3 nucleotides are TGTGCCAGCAGCCAAAAGACTGGATCGAGCATTCAGTACTTC.

This clonotype has just a few counts. This chain links TRBV14 with TRBJ2-7, with TRBD1 matching 7 bases. This CDR3 is built from 15 residues. J lost 3 bases, V lost 3 bases, and 8 bases had no gene match. The germline V gene encodes CDR1 SGHDN and CDR2 FVKESK. The CDR3 sequence is CASSQEDRAHYEQYF. As DNA, the CDR3 is TGTGCCAGCAGCCAGGAAGACAGGGCCCACTACGAGCAGTACTTC.

In this sample, this clonotype turned up a few times. This chain joins TRBV7-2 and TRBJ2-7; no definite D call. V was shortened by 3 bases and J by 4 bases, with 7 bases between the two germline ends. This CDR3 spans 12 amino acids. Germline V CDR1 and CDR2: SGHTA, FQGNSA. The CDR3 region has the DNA TGTGCCAGCAGCTTTTTTGTGTACGAGCAGTACTTC. This translates into CASSFFVYEQYF.

This clonotype has just a few counts. This chain uses TRBV5-1 with TRBJ2-2, with 8 positions matching TRBD2. The CDR3 is made up of 16 amino acids. From germline, CDR1 is SGHRS and CDR2 YFSETQ. The J segment lost 5 bases and the V segment lost 5 bases, leaving 11 bases of the junction unmatched. CDR3 sequence reads: CASRPSAGAQTGELFF. CDR3 DNA: TGCGCCAGCAGACCCTCAGCGGGGGCACAAACCGGGGAGCTGTTTTTT.

The rearrangement joins TRBV2 to TRBJ2-2, with D perhaps TRBD1 (6 bases). From germline, CDR1 is SNHLY and CDR2 FYNNEI. This CDR3 is built from 12 residues. Trimming shortened V by 7 bases and J by 7 bases, and 10 bases separated the two germline ends. This chain's CDR3 is CASNRADGELFF. The CDR3 region has the DNA TGTGCCAGCAACAGGGCGGACGGGGAGCTGTTTTTT.

The gene calls are TRBV30 and TRBJ1-5, with D possibly being TRBD1 (5 bases). Germline lookup yields CDR1 GTSNPN and CDR2 SVGIG (reference sequence). Trimming took 1 base from V and 1 from J, leaving 8 bases between them. The CDR3 runs 14 residues. CDR3 in amino acids: CAWSGGTSNQPQHF. The CDR3 DNA reads TGTGCCTGGAGTGGAGGGACCAGCAATCAGCCCCAGCATTTT.

The sample holds a few counts of this clonotype. The genes are TRBV20-1 and TRBJ1-2; 8 bases agree with TRBD1. J was trimmed by 4 bases and V by 6 bases; bases with no gene match: 13. Germline loops: CDR1 DFQATT, CDR2 SNEGSKA (reference sequence). The CDR3 extends over 15 amino acids. The DNA for the CDR3 is TGCAGTGCCCCTTCGCGAGGAGGACAGGGCTATGGCTACACCTTC. This encodes CSAPSRGGQGYGYTF.

This clonotype was counted a few times. This sequence joins TRBV2 and TRBJ1-1, with D perhaps matching TRBD1 (6 bases). CDR3 length equals 11 residues. Trimming left V 7 bases short and J 10 bases short, with 13 bases between. Germline V gene data show CDR1 as SNHLY and CDR2 as FYNNEI. For the CDR3, the DNA is TGTGCCAGCAAGGACAGCCTTACAGCTTTCTTT. Its translation is CASKDSLTAFF.

The chain couples TRBV18 to TRBJ2-7; D may be TRBD2 (6 bases). CDR3 length: 14 residues. The V gene lost 8 bases and the J gene lost 0 bases, with 14 bases spanning the gap. Per the germline V gene, CDR1 is KGHSH and CDR2 is LQKENI. CDR3 in DNA: TGTGCCAGCAAACCCGACGGGAGCTCCTACGAGCAGTACTTC. Its translation is CASKPDGSSYEQYF.

Only a few counts were recorded for this clonotype. J is TRBJ1-1 and V is TRBV28; the D is unclear. Trimming took off 7 bases at V and 6 bases at J, with 12 bases between the two ends. The CDR3 runs to 12 residues. CDR1 and CDR2 (germline): MDHEN, SYDVKM. The CDR3 loop is CASTRIRAEAFF. The CDR3 bases are TGTGCCAGCACCCGTATAAGGGCTGAAGCTTTCTTT. Full variable domain (outside the CDR3, taken from reference TRBV28 and TRBJ1-1): DVKVTQSSRYLVKRTGEKVFLECVQDMDHENMFWYRQDPGLGLRLIYFSYDVKMKEKGDIPEGYSVSREKKERFSLILESASTNQTSMYLCASTRIRAEAFFGQGTRLTVV.

J is TRBJ2-1 and V is TRBV18; TRBD2 matches at 11 bases. The CDR3 is 16 amino acids. Trimming took 3 bases from V and 4 from J; bases not matched to a gene: 5. The germline gives CDR1 KGHSH, CDR2 LQKENI. The CDR3 here is CASSPPGLAEYNEQFF. The DNA of the CDR3 is TGTGCCAGCTCACCCCCGGGACTAGCGGAATACAATGAGCAGTTCTTC. The entire variable domain, with the rest obtained from reference TRBV18 and TRBJ2-1, is as follows: NAGVMQNPRHLVRRRGQEARLRCSPMKGHSHVYWYRQLPEEGLKFMVYLQKENIIDESGMPKERFSAEFPKEGPSILRIQQVVRGDSAAYFCASSPPGLAEYNEQFFGPGTRLTVL.

The chain links TRBV6-1 to TRBJ2-3, with 12 bases aligning to TRBD2. CDR3 length equals 15 residues. The ends lost 2 bases at V and 4 bases at J; junction bases unmatched: 1. Looked up from germline, CDR1 is MNHNS and CDR2 is SASEGT. CDR3: CASSELAGGSDTQYF. Here the CDR3 DNA reads TGTGCCAGCAGTGAACTAGCGGGGGGGTCAGATACGCAGTATTTT.

V is TRBV20-1 and J is TRBJ2-2; D is undetermined. Germline-derived CDR1 and CDR2 are DFQATT and SNEGSKA (reference sequence). This CDR3 contains 17 residues. The ends were cut back, 5 bases at V and 0 bases at J, with 19 bases in the middle. CDR3 loop: CSAPGSANRPNTGELFF. The CDR3 bases are TGCAGTGCTCCGGGCTCGGCAAACCGGCCGAACACCGGGGAGCTGTTTTTT.

The rearrangement uses TRBV12-3 or TRBV12-4 and TRBJ2-7, with 10 bases aligning to TRBD2. V lost 1 base to trimming and J lost 5 bases; unmatched junction nucleotides: 11. CDR3 length: 17 residues. The CDR3 spells CASSLGGVRLAGDEQYF. Here the CDR3 DNA reads TGTGCCAGCAGTTTAGGGGGGGTGAGGCTAGCGGGAGACGAGCAGTACTTC.

This clonotype was counted between two and nine times. The chain couples TRBV30 to TRBJ1-1; no definite D call. The V gene's germline CDR1 is GTSNPN and CDR2 SVGIG (reference sequence). This CDR3 spans 14 amino acids. Trimming cost V 1 base and J 1 base, with 10 bases left between them. The CDR3 coding sequence is TGTGCCTGGAGTGCCCCCCCGGAGAACACTGAAGCTTTCTTT. Translating it yields CAWSAPPENTEAFF.

This clonotype appeared a few times. V usage is TRBV19 and J usage is TRBJ2-7, with 10 bases identical to TRBD2. This CDR3 contains 14 residues. J lost 7 bases, V lost 6 bases, and 9 bases had no gene match. In germline, CDR1 is LNHDA, CDR2 SQIVND (reference sequence). In nucleotides, the CDR3 is TGTGCCAGTAGGCACCTAGCGGGAGATGGGGAGCAGTACTTC. It encodes CASRHLAGDGEQYF.

This clonotype showed up many times. The chain combines TRBV24-1 with TRBJ2-7; 12 bases are a match to TRBD2. The germline V gene has CDR1 KGHDR and CDR2 SFDVKD. V shed 3 bases, J shed 7 bases, and the junction held 3 bases outside the gene matches. CDR3 length: 14 amino acids. In DNA form, the CDR3 reads TGTGCCACCAGTGATGTCGGACTAGCGGGGGAGCAGTACTTC. This gives the protein CATSDVGLAGEQYF.

The chain has TRBV18 and TRBJ2-6; weak D call: TRBD2 (5 bases). The CDR3 runs 16 residues. In germline, CDR1 is KGHSH, CDR2 LQKENI. V shed 4 bases and J shed 2 bases, with 12 bases lying between them. DNA of the CDR3: TGTGCCAGCTCACGACCTCCCGGGGCTGGGGCCAACGTCCTGACTTTC. Translated, it gives CASSRPPGAGANVLTF.

This chain links TRBV9 with TRBJ2-3; TRBD2 aligns across 10 bases. The CDR3 extends over 14 amino acids. V was clipped by 3 bases and J by 5 bases; unmatched bases: 3. The V gene's germline CDR1 is SGDLS and CDR2 YYNGEE. CDR3 amino acids: CASSAGLAIDTQYF. The CDR3 coding sequence is TGTGCCAGCAGCGCGGGACTAGCGATAGATACGCAGTATTTT.

This clonotype was seen a handful of times. This chain joins TRBV20-1 and TRBJ2-3; 14 positions match TRBD2. The germline CDR1 and CDR2 sequences are DFQATT and SNEGSKA (reference sequence). The CDR3 loop spans 15 amino acids. Germline trimming cut 5 bases from V and 6 bases from J; bases unmatched to any gene: 7. This CDR3 reads CSAGTSGGSSDTQYF. CDR3 nucleotides: TGCAGTGCTGGGACTAGCGGGGGTTCGTCTGATACGCAGTATTTT.

CDR3 amino acids: CASSHGLAGIHNEQFF. CDR3 in DNA: TGTGCCAGCAGCCACGGACTAGCGGGAATCCACAATGAGCAGTTCTTC. The rearrangement links TRBV6-1 to TRBJ2-1; 12 positions agree with TRBD2. The germline V gene encodes CDR1 MNHNS and CDR2 SASEGT. J was trimmed by 5 bases and V by 6 bases; bases with no gene match: 8. The CDR3 sequence is 16 residues long.

J is TRBJ2-4 and V is TRBV3-1; TRBD1 aligns across 7 bases. CDR1 and CDR2 (germline): LGHDT, YNNKEL (reference sequence). Germline trimming cut 3 bases from V and 2 bases from J; bases unmatched to any gene: 13. The CDR3 extends over 18 amino acids. CDR3 DNA sequence: TGTGCCAGCAGCCATCCCCCCGGGACAGCGGTCACCAAAAACATTCAGTACTTC. Translation gives CASSHPPGTAVTKNIQYF.

This clonotype came up a few times. The chain carries TRBV6-5 and TRBJ2-7, with D hard to call. Germline values: CDR1 MNHEY, CDR2 SVGAGI. The CDR3 runs 11 residues. V was shortened by 7 bases and J by 4 bases, with 8 bases between the two germline ends. The CDR3 DNA is TGTGCCAGCACTTTTAAATACGAGCAGTACTTC. Its translation: CASTFKYEQYF.